Below, 26 T cell receptor beta chains from the same sample are listed, as sequenced in a study of regulatory T cells in long-lasting Graves disease. Time point described: newly diagnosed GD, antithyroid drugs for less than 3 months. The authors made the TCR library using RNA they extracted from PBMCs. HTBI primers from iRepertoire and Arm-PCR of CDR3 regions yielded the TCR beta libraries. TCRdb re-derived calls from the multiplex PCR reads in MiXCR, one entry per CDR3 protein. The profile shows roughly 500,000 distinct CDR3 sequences, 12% to 15% of them singletons. This sample also appeared in a second study, on T cells in Graves' hyperthyroidism and ophthalmopathy.

The sequenced sample was peripheral blood mononuclear cells (PBMCs), obtained at new diagnosis, from a patient treated with antithyroid drugs. The source is a woman aged 45 to 65 with Graves disease.

This clonotype was recorded a few times. A clone one base away is much larger, so this may be a read error. J is TRBJ2-1 and V is TRBV11-2, with 9 bases matching TRBD2. The CDR3 loop spans 15 amino acids. Germline CDR1 is SGHAT and CDR2 is FQNNGV. This CDR3 reads CASSLGGRAEETRYF. CDR3 DNA sequence: TGTGCCAGCAGCTTAGGCGGGAGGGCCGAAGAGACCCGGTACTTC.

V usage is TRBV7-9 and J usage is TRBJ2-7, with D perhaps TRBD2 (6 bases). In germline, CDR1 is SEHNR, CDR2 FQNEAQ (reference sequence). V lost 5 bases, J lost 7 bases, and 24 bases lay in between. The CDR3 totals 16 residues. CDR3 region: CASSISRDSRGREQYF. The CDR3 bases are TGTGCCAGCAGCATTAGCCGGGACTCGAGAGGGAGGGAGCAGTACTTC.

In nucleotides, the CDR3 is TGTGCCAGCTCACCTAACAGCGCAACTAATGAAAAACTGTTTTTT. Translation gives CASSPNSATNEKLFF. V usage is TRBV18 and J usage is TRBJ1-4; unclear D gene. This CDR3 spans 15 amino acids. Trimming cost V 3 bases and J 0 bases, with 8 bases left between them. Germline V gene sequence: CDR1 KGHSH, CDR2 LQKENI.

This clonotype has at least ten counts. V is TRBV18 and J is TRBJ1-6, with 8 bases lining up with TRBD1. Germline CDR1 and CDR2: KGHSH and LQKENI. With V trimmed by 3 bases and J by 9 bases, 7 bases remained unmatched. The CDR3 is 15 residues long. In DNA, the CDR3 is TGTGCCAGCTCACCTGGACAGGGCCTCACTTCACCCCTCCACTTT. Its protein is CASSPGQGLTSPLHF.

This clonotype showed up many times. The chain joins TRBV10-3 to TRBJ1-3; possibly TRBD1 for D (5 bases). In germline, CDR1 is ENHRY, CDR2 SYGVKD. V was pared by 6 bases and J by 0 bases, with 12 bases between. This CDR3 is 15 amino acids long. This chain's CDR3 is CAISPGTDSGNTIYF. The DNA of the CDR3 is TGTGCCATCAGCCCTGGGACTGACTCTGGAAACACCATATATTTT.

This chain uses TRBV5-4 with TRBJ2-5, with 8 bases fitting TRBD2. The CDR3 contains 18 residues. The trim removed 1 base at V and 5 bases at J, leaving 16 bases unmatched. Germline CDR1 is SGHNT and CDR2 is YYREEE (reference sequence). For the CDR3, the DNA is TGTGCCAGCAGCTTGTATGGTTGGAGCGGGGGCGTGTGGGAGACCCAGTACTTC. This encodes CASSLYGWSGGVWETQYF.

This clonotype has at least ten counts. CDR3 protein: CASSLQALSGGEQYF. The CDR3 region has the DNA TGTGCCAGCAGCTTACAGGCACTATCGGGTGGCGAGCAGTACTTC. V and J are TRBV11-2 and TRBJ2-7; no clear D. CDR1 and CDR2 (germline): SGHAT, FQNNGV. V lost 2 bases and J 6 bases, leaving 17 bases between the germline ends. The CDR3 contains 15 residues.

The table lists this clonotype with many counts. J is TRBJ2-3 and V is TRBV13; 8 bases are shared with TRBD2. Germline loops: CDR1 PRHDT, CDR2 FYEKMQ (reference sequence). V was pared by 0 bases and J by 0 bases, with 8 bases of the junction left unmatched. The CDR3 length is 18 residues. The CDR3 sequence: CASSLGLTSGTSTDTQYF. The CDR3 nucleotides read TGTGCCAGCAGCTTAGGCCTAACTAGCGGTACTAGCACAGATACGCAGTATTTT.

There are a few counts of this clonotype. V gene TRBV7-9 combines with J gene TRBJ2-3; D may be TRBD1 (6 bases). The ends were cut back, 5 bases at V and 3 bases at J, with 21 bases in the middle. Germline V gene sequence: CDR1 SEHNR, CDR2 FQNEAQ (reference sequence). The CDR3 spans 17 residues. DNA of the CDR3: TGTGCCAGCAGCCCGTACAGGGCGTACTCGGGTACAGATACGCAGTATTTT. Residues: CASSPYRAYSGTDTQYF.

This clonotype was counted a single time. V is TRBV7-3 and J is TRBJ2-1; 15 nucleotides match TRBD2. From germline, CDR1 is SGHTA and CDR2 FQGTGA. The CDR3 runs to 19 residues. V lost 2 bases, J lost 7 bases, and 12 bases stayed unmatched. DNA of the CDR3: TGTGCCAGCAGCTTAGCAGTTCTGGGGACTAGCGGGAGGCCGAATGAGCAGTTCTTC. Protein product: CASSLAVLGTSGRPNEQFF.

Ten or more counts support this clonotype. The CDR3 reads CASSMAGELFF. In DNA, the CDR3 is TGTGCCAGCAGTATGGCCGGGGAGCTGTTTTTT. The J gene is TRBJ2-2, the V gene TRBV27; D is ambiguous. This CDR3 region has 11 residues. Germline V gene sequence: CDR1 MNHEY, CDR2 SMNVEV (reference sequence). Trimming took 5 bases from V and 6 from J, leaving 4 bases between them.

The chain links TRBV4-2 to TRBJ1-5, with D perhaps matching TRBD1 (5 bases). V was clipped by 0 bases and J by 3 bases, with 9 bases between them. This CDR3 contains 15 residues. Looked up from germline, CDR1 is LGHNA and CDR2 is YNFKEQ. In DNA form, the CDR3 reads TGTGCCAGCAGCCAAGAAGAGGGACCCAATCAGCCCCAGCATTTT. It specifies CASSQEEGPNQPQHF.

The sample holds many counts of this clonotype. V usage is TRBV3-1 and J usage is TRBJ2-1; D gene ambiguous. V gave up 6 bases and J gave up 5 bases, with 5 bases separating them. Germline CDR1 LGHDT, CDR2 YNNKEL (reference sequence). There are 11 residues in the CDR3. The CDR3 region has the DNA TGTGCCAGCAGTTTGAACAATGAGCAGTTCTTC. This encodes CASSLNNEQFF.

This clonotype has at least ten counts. The genes are TRBV6-2 or TRBV6-3 and TRBJ1-5; TRBD1 might be the D (5 bases). V was shortened by 0 bases and J by 2 bases, with 32 bases between the two germline ends. This CDR3 spans 23 amino acids. Germline V gives CDR1 MNHEY, CDR2 SVGEGT. CDR3 bases: TGTGCCAGCAGTTACTCGGTGTCACAGGCGGTCCCCAATATGGTATACGGCAATCAGCCCCAGCATTTT. Protein product: CASSYSVSQAVPNMVYGNQPQHF.

This clonotype occurred many times. The chain carries TRBV30 and TRBJ1-5; D remains unclear. Germline lookup yields CDR1 GTSNPN and CDR2 SVGIG (reference sequence). V lost 0 bases and J lost 7, with 10 bases in between. The CDR3 runs 13 residues. The CDR3 loop is CAWSVYGLQPQHF. CDR3 in DNA: TGTGCCTGGAGTGTATACGGTTTGCAGCCCCAGCATTTT.

This clonotype was seen more than once but under ten times. The chain joins TRBV7-9 to TRBJ2-3; 7 bases are a match to TRBD1. CDR1 is SEHNR and CDR2 is FQNEAQ in the germline V gene (reference sequence). CDR3 length: 16 amino acids. Trimming at V came to 4 bases and at J to 6 bases, leaving 13 bases not matched to a gene. The CDR3 nucleotides are TGTGCCAGCAGCTACACAGGGGCACCGAGTCTGGATACGCAGTATTTT. Translated: CASSYTGAPSLDTQYF. The whole variable domain, remainder taken from reference TRBV7-9 and TRBJ2-3, is DTGVSQNPRHKITKRGQNVTFRCDPISEHNRLYWYRQTLGQGPEFLTYFQNEAQLEKSRLLSDRFSAERPKGSFSTLEIQRTEQGDSAMYLCASSYTGAPSLDTQYFGPGTRLTVL.

Here the CDR3 DNA reads TGCAGTGCTGGGGGGAGGGGGCGGGGTTTAATAACCAAAAACATTCAGTACTTC. Residues: CSAGGRGRGLITKNIQYF. This chain joins TRBV20-1 and TRBJ2-4; D may match TRBD1 or TRBD2 (7 bases each). The CDR3 has 18 amino acids. The ends were cut back, 5 bases at V and 2 bases at J, with 25 bases in the middle. CDR1 is DFQATT and CDR2 is SNEGSKA in the germline V gene (reference sequence).

This clonotype was seen ten or more times. The chain combines TRBV19 with TRBJ2-2; TRBD1 matches at 8 bases. The CDR3 sequence is 16 residues long. Germline CDR1 reads LNHDA; CDR2 reads SQIVND (reference sequence). The V gene end was trimmed by 4 bases and the J gene end by 0 bases; junction bases not matched to a gene: 4. The CDR3 sequence is CASSTTGAANTGELFF. The DNA of the CDR3 is TGTGCCAGTAGTACGACAGGGGCCGCGAACACCGGGGAGCTGTTTTTT.

The CDR3 DNA reads as TGCGCCAGCGGGGTGACAGGGATAGCAGATACGCAGTATTTT. It encodes CASGVTGIADTQYF. The gene calls are TRBV10-2 and TRBJ2-3; 7 positions match TRBD1. V trimming: 8 bases; J trimming: 4 bases; junction bases outside the gene matches: 9. This CDR3 comprises 14 residues. Germline V gene sequence: CDR1 WSHSY, CDR2 SAAADI.

The CDR3 protein is CASMGRVEGTEAFF. The CDR3 bases are TGTGCCAGCATGGGCAGGGTGGAAGGCACTGAAGCTTTCTTT. J is TRBJ1-1 and V is TRBV6-1; D possibly corresponds to TRBD1 (5 bases). V lost 7 bases and J lost 4, with 16 bases in between. Germline V gives CDR1 MNHNS, CDR2 SASEGT. There are 14 residues in the CDR3.

This clonotype was counted at least ten times. The V call is TRBV2, the J call TRBJ2-1, with TRBD2 matching 8 bases. Germline assignment: CDR1 SNHLY and CDR2 FYNNEI. The length of the CDR3 is 15 residues. V was clipped by 7 bases and J by 2 bases; unmatched bases: 7. CDR3 residues: CASNRGGRTYNEQFF. The CDR3 DNA sequence: TGTGCCAGCAATCGGGGCGGGAGGACCTACAATGAGCAGTTCTTC. The complete variable domain, with remaining parts taken from reference TRBV2 and TRBJ2-1, reads EPEVTQTPSHQVTQMGQEVILRCVPISNHLYFYWYRQILGQKVEFLVSFYNNEISEKSEIFDDQFSVERPDGSNFTLKIRSTKLEDSAMYFCASNRGGRTYNEQFFGPGTRLTVL.

This clonotype has ten or more counts. The chain employs TRBV27 and TRBJ2-1, with TRBD2 matching 9 bases. With 5 bases clipped from V and 8 bases from J, the junction kept 13 bases outside the gene matches. CDR1 is MNHEY and CDR2 is SMNVEV in the germline V gene (reference sequence). The CDR3 is made up of 16 amino acids. CDR3 protein: CASSPLSGSSGDEQFF. CDR3 DNA: TGTGCCAGCAGTCCTCTCAGCGGTTCTAGCGGGGATGAGCAGTTCTTC.

This clonotype came up many times. The chain joins TRBV7-3 to TRBJ2-2; TRBD1 matches 8 bases. Germline V gene sequence: CDR1 SGHTA, CDR2 FQGTGA. V lost 5 bases and J lost 1; bases outside the gene matches: 6. The CDR3 has 16 amino acids. The CDR3 sequence: CASSPQGAGNTGELFF. The CDR3 DNA reads as TGTGCCAGCAGCCCTCAGGGGGCGGGGAACACCGGGGAGCTGTTTTTT. Full variable domain (missing parts from reference TRBV7-3 and TRBJ2-2): GAGVSQTPSNKVTEKGKYVELRCDPISGHTALYWYRQSLGQGPEFLIYFQGTGAADDSGLPNDRFFAVRPEGSVSTLKIQRTERGDSAVYLCASSPQGAGNTGELFFGEGSRLTVL.

This clonotype was counted only a few times. J is TRBJ1-5 and V is TRBV30; 10 positions agree with TRBD1. CDR3 length: 14 amino acids. Germline V CDR1 and CDR2: GTSNPN, SVGIG (reference sequence). J gave up 7 bases and V 3 bases, and 6 bases lay outside the gene matches. CDR3 DNA: TGTGCCTGGAGCGGGACAGGGGAGAGGCAGCCCCAGCATTTT. As protein: CAWSGTGERQPQHF.

The genes are TRBV7-9 and TRBJ2-7, with TRBD1 matching 9 bases. The V and J ends lost 4 bases and 1 base, in that order; junction bases with no gene match: 5. Germline lookup yields CDR1 SEHNR and CDR2 FQNEAQ (reference sequence). The length of the CDR3 is 15 residues. CDR3 loop: CASSSDRGDSYEQYF. The CDR3 DNA reads as TGTGCCAGCAGCTCGGACAGGGGAGATTCCTACGAGCAGTACTTC.

This clonotype was counted ten times or more. V is TRBV11-1 and J is TRBJ2-1; 10 positions agree with TRBD1. The length of the CDR3 is 15 residues. Germline V CDR1 and CDR2: SGHAT, FQDESV (reference sequence). The V segment lost 4 bases and the J segment 6 bases; nucleotides outside the gene matches: 6. CDR3: CASSSSRTGGNEQFF. As DNA, the CDR3 is TGTGCCAGCAGCTCTAGCCGGACAGGGGGCAATGAGCAGTTCTTC.